The 20 T cell receptor beta chains below were found in one sample sequenced in a study of radiotherapy plus CTLA-4 blockade in lung cancer (dated by TCRdb to the late 2010s). The protocol used for the library was the immunoSEQ multiplex PCR assay. TCRdb re-hosts the immuneACCESS table, in-frame sequences only. Its copies lack some clones; in the studies checked, an unresolved V gene accounts for under half of them, and the cause for the rest is not known. The sample table shows 80,000 to 100,000 clones, and approximately 75% are seen once. The ten largest clones represent about 3% of the sample. This specimen was peripheral blood, taken from a patient treated with radiotherapy plus ipilimumab. The receptors shown here come from a human donor with non-small cell lung cancer who had a partial response to radiotherapy plus ipilimumab. Some clones in this sample may be carry-over from other donors' samples.

This clone was seen more than once but under ten times. This sequence joins TRBV6-4 and TRBJ1-5; 9 positions agree with TRBD1. The CDR3 is made up of 16 amino acids. Trimming cost V 6 bases and J 2 bases; bases outside gene matches: 8. Looked up from germline, CDR1 is MRHNA and CDR2 is SNTAGT. The CDR3 sequence is CASSETGGVGNQPQHF. The CDR3 nucleotides read TGTGCCAGCAGCGAGACAGGGGGGGTCGGCAATCAGCCCCAGCATTTT.

There are a few counts of this clone. The chain couples TRBV19 to TRBJ1-4; TRBD1 matches at 8 bases. CDR1 is LNHDA and CDR2 is SQIVND in the germline V gene (reference sequence). The CDR3 has 14 amino acids. After removal of 5 bases from V and 5 bases from J, the junction contained 4 bases not matched to a gene. CDR3 sequence reads: CASSLGQGNEKLFF. Written as DNA, the CDR3 is TGTGCCAGTAGTCTCGGACAGGGAAATGAAAAACTGTTTTTT.

The V call is TRBV19, the J call TRBJ1-6; 10 bases line up with TRBD1. The junction had 9 bases not matched to a gene; V was cut back by 6 bases and J by 10 bases. In germline, CDR1 is LNHDA, CDR2 SQIVND (reference sequence). The CDR3 consists of 15 residues. The CDR3 bases are TGTGCCAGTAGGAGGAGTGGGACAGGGGTCTCACCCCTCCACTTT. Amino acids: CASRRSGTGVSPLHF.

Only a few counts were recorded for this clone. The chain is built from TRBV7-9 and TRBJ2-1; 7 bases are a match to TRBD2. The V and J ends lost 5 bases and 4 bases, in that order; junction bases with no gene match: 8. The germline V gene has CDR1 SEHNR and CDR2 FQNEAQ (reference sequence). The CDR3 has 15 residues. The CDR3 region has the DNA TGTGCCAGCAGCCCCCAACCGGGGGGATACAATGAGCAGTTCTTC. It is translated as CASSPQPGGYNEQFF. The entire variable domain, with the rest obtained from reference TRBV7-9 and TRBJ2-1, is as follows: DTGVSQNPRHKITKRGQNVTFRCDPISEHNRLYWYRQTLGQGPEFLTYFQNEAQLEKSRLLSDRFSAERPKGSFSTLEIQRTEQGDSAMYLCASSPQPGGYNEQFFGPGTRLTVL.

The V gene is TRBV7-2, the J gene TRBJ1-2; TRBD1 is a possible D gene (6 bases). Germline CDR1 SGHTA, CDR2 FQGNSA. CDR3 length: 15 residues. V shed 2 bases and J shed 1 base, with 11 bases lying between them. The CDR3, as DNA: TGTGCCAGCAGCTTAAGACAGGTCGTTAACTATGGCTACACCTTC. It translates to CASSLRQVVNYGYTF.

This clone was seen at least ten times. This chain connects TRBV21-1 to TRBJ1-3. TRBV21-1 is described as a pseudogene. The CDR3 runs 17 residues. The CDR3 nucleotides read TGTGCCAGCAGCACCACGGACGGCGCGAGGGCTGGAAACACCATATATTTT. It translates to CASSTTDGARAGNTIYF.

This chain joins TRBV2 and TRBJ1-2; no clear D. Trimming shortened V by 4 bases and J by 4 bases, and 10 bases separated the two germline ends. CDR1 SNHLY and CDR2 FYNNEI come from the germline V gene. The CDR3 totals 13 residues. The CDR3 region is CASSGTVTYGYTF. The CDR3 region has the DNA TGTGCCAGCAGTGGAACAGTGACCTATGGCTACACCTTC.

The chain uses TRBV7-2 and TRBJ2-3; TRBD2 matches 10 bases. The germline gives CDR1 SGHTA, CDR2 FQGNSA. This CDR3 contains 14 residues. Trimming took 4 bases from V and 6 from J; bases not matched to a gene: 4. This chain's CDR3 is CASSSAGGWDTQYF. The CDR3 nucleotides read TGTGCCAGCAGCTCAGCGGGGGGGTGGGATACGCAGTATTTT.

The J gene is TRBJ2-7, the V gene TRBV6-5, with D possibly TRBD1 on 6 matching bases. The V end was cut by 5 bases, the J end by 6 bases, with 14 bases between. This CDR3 spans 13 amino acids. From germline, CDR1 is MNHEY and CDR2 SVGAGI. The CDR3 DNA is TGTGCCAGCAGTGAGCGGCAGGGGCTCGAGCAGTACTTC. Its translation is CASSERQGLEQYF.

V and J are TRBV9 and TRBJ2-2; D perhaps matches TRBD2 (6 bases). Trimming cost V 3 bases and J 2 bases, with 11 bases left between them. The germline gives CDR1 SGDLS, CDR2 YYNGEE. The CDR3 covers 15 residues. CDR3 coding DNA: TGTGCCAGCAGCGGTTCTAGCGTTAACACCGGGGAGCTGTTTTTT. It is translated as CASSGSSVNTGELFF.

The genes are TRBV7-7 and TRBJ2-3; a possible D gene is TRBD1 (7 bases). Per germline, CDR1 SSHAT and CDR2 FNYEAQ (reference sequence). The CDR3 loop spans 17 amino acids. V was trimmed by 5 bases and J by 4 bases, leaving 22 bases between them. CDR3 residues: CASSPLPGGRGSDTQYF. Here the CDR3 DNA reads TGTGCCAGCAGCCCGCTCCCAGGGGGGCGCGGATCAGATACGCAGTATTTT.

As regards this clone: An end of the junction differs from the germline gene, which may be a read error. The sample carries other DNA sequences with the same CDR3. This chain connects TRBV7-2 to TRBJ1-2; TRBD1 might be the D (6 bases). Germline V gene sequence: CDR1 SGHTA, CDR2 FQGNSA. The CDR3 has 14 amino acids. CDR3 residues: CASSLGQGIGGYTF. The DNA for the CDR3 is TGCGCCAGCAGCTTAGGGCAGGGGATTGGTGGCTACACCTTC.

The chain uses TRBV6-5 and TRBJ1-1; D might be TRBD1 (6 bases). The CDR3 sequence is 14 residues long. The germline V and J ends were trimmed by 4 bases and 1 base, with 10 bases remaining between them. Germline CDR1 and CDR2: MNHEY and SVGAGI. CDR3 DNA: TGTGCCAGCAGTTCCGGGACATCGAACACTGAAGCTTTCTTT. This encodes CASSSGTSNTEAFF.

This chain joins TRBV5-1 and TRBJ1-4; 8 bases align to TRBD1. The junction had 2 bases not matched to a gene; V was cut back by 5 bases and J by 5 bases. Germline CDR1 reads SGHRS; CDR2 reads YFSETQ. The CDR3 has 13 amino acids. CDR3 in DNA: TGCGCCAGCAGAACAGGGGGGAATGAAAAACTGTTTTTT. Amino acids: CASRTGGNEKLFF.

The chain couples TRBV7-8 to TRBJ2-2; 7 bases are shared with TRBD1. This CDR3 is 15 amino acids long. V dropped 6 bases and J dropped 1; count of bases not matched to a gene: 5. From germline, CDR1 is SGHVS and CDR2 FQNEAQ. The CDR3 region has the DNA TGTGCCAGCAGATCGGACAGGTGGAACACCGGGGAGCTGTTTTTT. Its protein product is CASRSDRWNTGELFF.

The V gene is TRBV5-8, the J gene TRBJ1-5; maybe TRBD1 (5 bases). Germline values: CDR1 SGHTS, CDR2 YDEGEE. The V end was cut by 2 bases, the J end by 3 bases, with 9 bases between. The CDR3 is 14 amino acids. CDR3 in amino acids: CASSFGAYNQPQHF. The DNA for the CDR3 is TGTGCCAGCAGCTTTGGGGCCTACAATCAGCCCCAGCATTTT.

This chain uses TRBV7-2 with TRBJ1-6; TRBD1 might be the D (6 bases). Germline V lookup: CDR1 SGHTA, CDR2 FQGNSA. Trimming removed 2 bases from V and 11 bases from J, with 19 bases in between. The CDR3 contains 16 residues. For the CDR3, the DNA is TGTGCCAGCAGCTTAACTCCTCAGGGGCAGGGGACACCCCTCCACTTT. This gives the protein CASSLTPQGQGTPLHF.

J is TRBJ2-2 and V is TRBV4-2; D unclear. CDR1 LGHNA and CDR2 YNFKEQ come from the germline V gene. V was clipped by 1 base and J by 2 bases, with 11 bases between them. The CDR3 length is 16 residues. The chain's CDR3 is CASSQVLLVNTGELFF. As DNA, the CDR3 is TGTGCCAGCAGCCAAGTATTGCTAGTTAACACCGGGGAGCTGTTTTTT.

This clone occurred once. The chain is built from TRBV6-5 and TRBJ2-1; 8 nucleotides match TRBD2. With 0 bases clipped from V and 6 bases from J, the junction kept 4 bases outside the gene matches. Germline CDR1 MNHEY, CDR2 SVGAGI. The CDR3 is 15 residues long. The CDR3 spells CASSYSIAGFNEQFF. The CDR3 DNA follows: TGTGCCAGCAGTTACTCCATAGCGGGATTCAATGAGCAGTTCTTC.

The V gene is TRBV7-2, the J gene TRBJ2-5, with a possible D match to TRBD2 (6 bases). Looked up from germline, CDR1 is SGHTA and CDR2 is FQGNSA. With 1 base removed from V and 1 base from J, the gap between germline ends came to 10 bases. The CDR3 is 15 residues long. CDR3 sequence (DNA): TGTGCCAGCAGCTTAGTGGGGGGTACCCAAGAGACCCAGTACTTC. It is translated as CASSLVGGTQETQYF.